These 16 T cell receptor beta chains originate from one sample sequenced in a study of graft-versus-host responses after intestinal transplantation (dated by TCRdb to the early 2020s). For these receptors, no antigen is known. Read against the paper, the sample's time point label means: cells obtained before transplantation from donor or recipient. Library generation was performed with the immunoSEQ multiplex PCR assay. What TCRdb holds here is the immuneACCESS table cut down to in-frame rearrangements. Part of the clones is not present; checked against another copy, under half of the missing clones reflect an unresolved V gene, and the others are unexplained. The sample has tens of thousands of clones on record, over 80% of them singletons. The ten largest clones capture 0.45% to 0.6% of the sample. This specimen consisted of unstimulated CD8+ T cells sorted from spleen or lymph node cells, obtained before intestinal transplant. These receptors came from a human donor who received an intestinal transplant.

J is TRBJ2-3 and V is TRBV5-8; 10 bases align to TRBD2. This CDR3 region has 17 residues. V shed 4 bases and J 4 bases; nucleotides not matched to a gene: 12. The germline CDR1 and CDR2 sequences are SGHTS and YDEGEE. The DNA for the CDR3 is TGTGCCAGCAGCGTGGGGCTAGCGGGAGTTTGGGCAGATACGCAGTATTTT. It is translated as CASSVGLAGVWADTQYF.

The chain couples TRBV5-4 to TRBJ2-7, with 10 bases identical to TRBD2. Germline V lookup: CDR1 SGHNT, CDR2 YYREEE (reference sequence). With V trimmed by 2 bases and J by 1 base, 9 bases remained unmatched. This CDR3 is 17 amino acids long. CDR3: CASSLYYSGGPSYEQYF. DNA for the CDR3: TGTGCCAGCAGCTTATATTATAGCGGGGGGCCTTCCTACGAGCAGTACTTC.

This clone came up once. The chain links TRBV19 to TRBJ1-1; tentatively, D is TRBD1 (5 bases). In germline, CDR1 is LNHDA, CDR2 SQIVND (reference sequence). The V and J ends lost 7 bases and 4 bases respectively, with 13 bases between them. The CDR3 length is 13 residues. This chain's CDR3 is CASNPGGSTEAFF. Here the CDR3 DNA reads TGTGCCAGTAACCCGGGGGGGTCCACTGAAGCTTTCTTT.

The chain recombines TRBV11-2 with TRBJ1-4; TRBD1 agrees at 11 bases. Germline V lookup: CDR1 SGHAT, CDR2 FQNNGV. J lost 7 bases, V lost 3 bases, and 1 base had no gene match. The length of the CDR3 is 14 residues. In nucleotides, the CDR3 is TGTGCCAGCAGCTTCGGGACAGGGGGTGAAAAACTGTTTTTT. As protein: CASSFGTGGEKLFF.

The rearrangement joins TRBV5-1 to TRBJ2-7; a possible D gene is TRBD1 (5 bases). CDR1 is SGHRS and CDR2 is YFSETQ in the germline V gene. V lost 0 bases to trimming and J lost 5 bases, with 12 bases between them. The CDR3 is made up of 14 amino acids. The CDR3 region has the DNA TGCGCCAGCAGCTTGGGGGCAGGGATGAACGAGCAGTACTTC. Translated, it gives CASSLGAGMNEQYF. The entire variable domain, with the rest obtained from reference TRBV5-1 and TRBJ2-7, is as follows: KAGVTQTPRYLIKTRGQQVTLSCSPISGHRSVSWYQQTPGQGLQFLFEYFSETQRNKGNFPGRFSGRQFSNSRSEMNVSTLELGDSALYLCASSLGAGMNEQYFGPGTRLTVT.

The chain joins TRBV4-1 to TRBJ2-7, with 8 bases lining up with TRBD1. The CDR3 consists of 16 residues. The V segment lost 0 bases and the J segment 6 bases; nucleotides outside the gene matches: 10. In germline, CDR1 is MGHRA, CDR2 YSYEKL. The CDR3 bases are TGCGCCAGCAGCCAAGACGGATGGCAGGGGGCTCGCGAGCAGTACTTC. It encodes CASSQDGWQGAREQYF.

CDR3 sequence (DNA): TGCAGCGCCGAGGGGGACAGTAGTCAGTATTTT. This translates into CSAEGDSSQYF. This chain uses TRBV29-1 with TRBJ2-3, with TRBD1 matching over 7 bases. Trimming cost V 7 bases and J 12 bases; bases outside gene matches: 10. Germline-derived CDR1 and CDR2 are SQVTM and ANQGSEA. CDR3 length: 11 amino acids.

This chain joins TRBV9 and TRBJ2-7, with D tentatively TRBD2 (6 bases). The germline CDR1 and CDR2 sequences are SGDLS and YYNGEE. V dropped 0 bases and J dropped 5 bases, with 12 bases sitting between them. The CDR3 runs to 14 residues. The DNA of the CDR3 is TGTGCCAGCAGCGTAGACGGGGGACGCGACGAGCAGTACTTC. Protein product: CASSVDGGRDEQYF.

For the CDR3, the DNA is TGCGCCAGCAGCCGCACGACGGGACAGAACTACAATGAGCAGTTCTTC. Amino acids: CASSRTTGQNYNEQFF. This chain uses TRBV4-1 with TRBJ2-1; 7 bases agree with TRBD1. V lost 4 bases to trimming and J lost 3 bases; unmatched junction nucleotides: 9. The CDR3 has 16 amino acids. Looked up from germline, CDR1 is MGHRA and CDR2 is YSYEKL.

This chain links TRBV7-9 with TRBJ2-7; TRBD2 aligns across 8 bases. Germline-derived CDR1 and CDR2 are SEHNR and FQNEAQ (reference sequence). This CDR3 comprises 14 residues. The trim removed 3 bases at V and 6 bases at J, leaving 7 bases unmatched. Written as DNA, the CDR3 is TGTGCCAGCAGCTTCGCGGGAGGAATGGGCGAGCAGTACTTC. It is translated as CASSFAGGMGEQYF.

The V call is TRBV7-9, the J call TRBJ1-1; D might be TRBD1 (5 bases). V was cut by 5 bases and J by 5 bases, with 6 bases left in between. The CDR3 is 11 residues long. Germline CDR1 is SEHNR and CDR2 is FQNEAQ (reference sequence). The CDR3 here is CASSPGTEAFF. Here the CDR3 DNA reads TGTGCCAGCAGCCCAGGGACTGAAGCTTTCTTT.

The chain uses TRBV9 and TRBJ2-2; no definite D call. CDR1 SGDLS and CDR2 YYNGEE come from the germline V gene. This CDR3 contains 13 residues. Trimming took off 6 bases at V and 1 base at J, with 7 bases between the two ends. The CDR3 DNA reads TGTGCCAGCAAGGCAGGGAACACCGGGGAGCTGTTTTTT. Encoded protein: CASKAGNTGELFF.

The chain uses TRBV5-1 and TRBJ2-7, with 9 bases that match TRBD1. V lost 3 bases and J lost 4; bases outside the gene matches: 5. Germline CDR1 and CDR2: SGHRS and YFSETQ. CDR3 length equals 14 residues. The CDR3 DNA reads TGCGCCAGCAGCTCGCCGGGACAGGGATACGAGCAGTACTTC. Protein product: CASSSPGQGYEQYF.

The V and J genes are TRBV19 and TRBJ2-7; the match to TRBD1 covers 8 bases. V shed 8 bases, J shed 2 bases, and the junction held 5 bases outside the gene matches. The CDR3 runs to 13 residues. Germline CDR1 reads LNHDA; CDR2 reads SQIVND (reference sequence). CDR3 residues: CASGDRGPYEQYF. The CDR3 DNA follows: TGTGCCAGTGGCGACAGGGGACCCTACGAGCAGTACTTC.

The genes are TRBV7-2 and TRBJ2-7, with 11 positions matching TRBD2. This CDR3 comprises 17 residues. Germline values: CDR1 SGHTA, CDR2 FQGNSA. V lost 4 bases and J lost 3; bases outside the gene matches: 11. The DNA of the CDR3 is TGTGCCAGCAGCTCCCCTTACTCACTAGCGGGAGTCTACGAGCAGTACTTC. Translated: CASSSPYSLAGVYEQYF.

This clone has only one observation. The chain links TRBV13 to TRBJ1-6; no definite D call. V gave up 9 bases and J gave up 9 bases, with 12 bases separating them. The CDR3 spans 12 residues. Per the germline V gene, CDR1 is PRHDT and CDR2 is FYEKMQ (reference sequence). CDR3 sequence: CASRGSGSPLHF. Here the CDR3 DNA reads TGTGCCAGTCGAGGGTCGGGTTCACCCCTCCACTTT.